This TCR beta chain comes out of a study of beta chain features in type 1 diabetes. The sample holds a few counts of this clone. Its antigen is undetermined. General study results and limits: Moderate yet significant TCRB CDR3 shortening was seen in Type 1 diabetes patients in all four CD4+ subsets. Type 1 diabetes patients had VDJ junctions that carried fewer insertions and more deletions.

The study reverse transcribed the entire isolated RNA, so it sequenced expressed TCRB transcripts. Generated by immunoSEQ multiplex PCR, the TCRdb table keeps only in-frame clones and is missing some. The sample holds 400,000 or so clones, over 9.5% seen once. CDR3 length equals 15 residues. Germline V lookup: CDR1 LNHDA, CDR2 SQIVND (reference sequence). The ends lost 5 bases at V and 3 bases at J; junction bases unmatched: 8. The sequenced sample was naive CD4+ T cells from blood. This clonotype was obtained from a woman between 18 and 29 years old with type 1 diabetes. This rearrangement joins TRBV19 to TRBJ2-7, with 9 positions matching TRBD1. The CDR3 nucleotides are TGTGCCAGTAGTGATCCGGGACAGGGCTTCTACGAGCAGTACTTC. It yields the protein CASSDPGQGFYEQYF.